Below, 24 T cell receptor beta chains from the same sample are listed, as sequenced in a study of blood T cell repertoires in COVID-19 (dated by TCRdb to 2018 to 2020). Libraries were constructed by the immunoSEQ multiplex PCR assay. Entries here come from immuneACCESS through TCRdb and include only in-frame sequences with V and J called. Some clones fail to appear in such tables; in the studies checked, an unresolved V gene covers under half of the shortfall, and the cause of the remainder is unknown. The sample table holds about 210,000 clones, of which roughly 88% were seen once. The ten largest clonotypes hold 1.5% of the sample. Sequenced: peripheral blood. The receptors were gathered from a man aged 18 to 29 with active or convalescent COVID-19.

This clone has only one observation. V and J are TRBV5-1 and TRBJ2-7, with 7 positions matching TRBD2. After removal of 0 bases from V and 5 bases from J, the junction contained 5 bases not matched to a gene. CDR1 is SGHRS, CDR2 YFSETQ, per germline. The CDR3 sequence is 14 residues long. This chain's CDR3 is CASSLGLASHEQYF. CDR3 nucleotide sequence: TGCGCCAGCAGCTTGGGACTAGCTTCCCACGAGCAGTACTTC.

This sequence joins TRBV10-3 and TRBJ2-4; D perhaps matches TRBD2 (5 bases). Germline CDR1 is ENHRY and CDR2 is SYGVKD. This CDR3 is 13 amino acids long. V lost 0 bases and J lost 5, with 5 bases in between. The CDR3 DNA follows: TGTGCCATCAGTGAGTCGCGGGAAAACATTCAGTACTTC. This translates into CAISESRENIQYF.

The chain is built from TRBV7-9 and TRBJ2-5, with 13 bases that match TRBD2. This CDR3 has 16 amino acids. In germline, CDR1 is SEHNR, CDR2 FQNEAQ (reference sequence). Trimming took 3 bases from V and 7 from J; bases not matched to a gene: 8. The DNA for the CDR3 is TGTGCCAGCAGCTTTGGACTAGCGGGAGTATCGGCGACCCAGTACTTC. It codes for CASSFGLAGVSATQYF. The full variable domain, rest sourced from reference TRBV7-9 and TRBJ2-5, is DTGVSQNPRHKITKRGQNVTFRCDPISEHNRLYWYRQTLGQGPEFLTYFQNEAQLEKSRLLSDRFSAERPKGSFSTLEIQRTEQGDSAMYLCASSFGLAGVSATQYFGPGTRLLVL.

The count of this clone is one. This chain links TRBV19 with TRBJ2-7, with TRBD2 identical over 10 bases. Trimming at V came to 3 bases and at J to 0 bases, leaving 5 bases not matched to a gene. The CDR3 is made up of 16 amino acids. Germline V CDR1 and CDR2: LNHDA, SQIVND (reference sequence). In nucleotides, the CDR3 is TGTGCCAGTAGTATCGGTCTAGCGGGAGTCTCCTACGAGCAGTACTTC. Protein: CASSIGLAGVSYEQYF.

The CDR3 is CASSGEGTGPFGQYF. Written as DNA, the CDR3 is TGTGCCAGCAGCGGAGAGGGGACAGGTCCCTTTGGGCAGTATTTT. This rearrangement joins TRBV9 to TRBJ2-3; 8 bases align to TRBD1. V was pared by 3 bases and J by 11 bases, with 14 bases of the junction left unmatched. The CDR3 consists of 15 residues. The germline V gene encodes CDR1 SGDLS and CDR2 YYNGEE.

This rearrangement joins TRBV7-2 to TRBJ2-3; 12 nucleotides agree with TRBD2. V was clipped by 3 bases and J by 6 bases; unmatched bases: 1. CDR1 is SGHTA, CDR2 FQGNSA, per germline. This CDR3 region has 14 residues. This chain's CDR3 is CASSFGLAGDTQYF. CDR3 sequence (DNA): TGTGCCAGCAGCTTTGGACTAGCGGGGGATACGCAGTATTTT. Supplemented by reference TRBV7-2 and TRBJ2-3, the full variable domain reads GAGVSQSPSNKVTEKGKDVELRCDPISGHTALYWYRQSLGQGLEFLIYFQGNSAPDKSGLPSDRFSAERTGGSVSTLTIQRTQQEDSAVYLCASSFGLAGDTQYFGPGTRLTVL.

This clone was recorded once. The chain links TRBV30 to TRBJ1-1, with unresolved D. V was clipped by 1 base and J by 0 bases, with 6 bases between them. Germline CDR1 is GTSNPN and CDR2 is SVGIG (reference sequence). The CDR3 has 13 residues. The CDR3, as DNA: TGTGCCTGGAGTGCGGGGATGAACACTGAAGCTTTCTTT. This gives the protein CAWSAGMNTEAFF.

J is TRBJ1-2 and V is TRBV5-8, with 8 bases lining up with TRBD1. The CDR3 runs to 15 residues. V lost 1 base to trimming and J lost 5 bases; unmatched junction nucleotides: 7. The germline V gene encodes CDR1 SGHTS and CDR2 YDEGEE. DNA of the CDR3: TGTGCCAGCAGCTTGCGGCAGGGGGCAATTTATGGCTACACCTTC. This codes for CASSLRQGAIYGYTF.

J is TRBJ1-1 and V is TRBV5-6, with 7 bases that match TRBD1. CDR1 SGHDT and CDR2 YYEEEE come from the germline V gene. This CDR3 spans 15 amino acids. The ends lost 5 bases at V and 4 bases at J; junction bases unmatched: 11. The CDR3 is CASRPLTGVITEAFF. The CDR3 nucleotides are TGTGCCAGCAGACCTCTTACAGGGGTGATCACTGAAGCTTTCTTT.

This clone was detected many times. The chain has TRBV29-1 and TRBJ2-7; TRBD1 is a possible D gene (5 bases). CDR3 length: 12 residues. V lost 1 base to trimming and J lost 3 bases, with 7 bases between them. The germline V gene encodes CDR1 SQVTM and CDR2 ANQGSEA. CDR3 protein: CSVEGQLYEQYF. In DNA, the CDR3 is TGCAGCGTTGAAGGACAGCTCTACGAGCAGTACTTC.

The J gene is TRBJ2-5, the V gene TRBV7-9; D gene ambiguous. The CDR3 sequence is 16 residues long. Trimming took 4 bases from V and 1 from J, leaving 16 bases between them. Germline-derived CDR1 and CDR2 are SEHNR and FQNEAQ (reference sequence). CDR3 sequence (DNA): TGTGCCAGCAGCTCCCCCCTCCGTAGTCTCCAAGAGACCCAGTACTTC. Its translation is CASSSPLRSLQETQYF.

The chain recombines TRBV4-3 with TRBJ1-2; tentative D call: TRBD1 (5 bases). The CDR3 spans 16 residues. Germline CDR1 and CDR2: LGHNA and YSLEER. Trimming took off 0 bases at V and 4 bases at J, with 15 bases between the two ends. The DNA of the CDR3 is TGCGCCAGCAGCCAAGATTTTTTCGCCGGGGGCTATGGCTACACCTTC. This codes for CASSQDFFAGGYGYTF.

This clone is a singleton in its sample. The DNA for the CDR3 is TGCAGCGCCCGTCTTACCCCCGCCGGTAGCGGGCACACCGGGGAGCTGTTTTTT. Translation: CSARLTPAGSGHTGELFF. This chain uses TRBV29-1 with TRBJ2-2, with TRBD2 identical over 7 bases. J lost 3 bases, V lost 7 bases, and 20 bases had no gene match. The CDR3 runs to 18 residues. In germline, CDR1 is SQVTM, CDR2 ANQGSEA.

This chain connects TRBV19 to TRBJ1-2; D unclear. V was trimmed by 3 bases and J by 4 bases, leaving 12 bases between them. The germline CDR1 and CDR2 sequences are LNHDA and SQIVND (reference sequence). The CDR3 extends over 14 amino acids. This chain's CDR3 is CASSITSSSYGYTF. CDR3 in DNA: TGTGCCAGTAGTATCACCTCCTCCAGCTATGGCTACACCTTC.

This chain's CDR3 is CASRADRGPMNTEAFF. CDR3 in DNA: TGTGCCAGCAGGGCTGACAGGGGGCCCATGAACACTGAAGCTTTCTTT. This sequence joins TRBV28 and TRBJ1-1; 10 bases fit TRBD1. Germline CDR1 and CDR2: MDHEN and SYDVKM. V trimming: 6 bases; J trimming: 0 bases; junction bases outside the gene matches: 7. CDR3 length equals 16 residues.

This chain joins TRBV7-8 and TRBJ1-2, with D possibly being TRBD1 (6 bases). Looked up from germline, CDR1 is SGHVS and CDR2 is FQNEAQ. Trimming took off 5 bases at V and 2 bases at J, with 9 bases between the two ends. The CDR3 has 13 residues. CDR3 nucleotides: TGTGCCAGCAGCCCACAGGGAAACTATGGCTACACCTTC. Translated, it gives CASSPQGNYGYTF.

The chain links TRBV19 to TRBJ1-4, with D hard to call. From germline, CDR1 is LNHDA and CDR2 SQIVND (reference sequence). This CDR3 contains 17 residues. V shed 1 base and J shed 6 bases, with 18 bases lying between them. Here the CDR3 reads CASSIGQPRRRDEKLFF. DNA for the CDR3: TGTGCCAGTAGTATAGGCCAACCGAGGAGGCGGGATGAAAAACTGTTTTTT.

The CDR3 DNA is TGTGCCAGCAGCTTGATAGCGGGAGGCAGCTACGAGCAGTACTTC. Translating gives CASSLIAGGSYEQYF. The chain carries TRBV7-9 and TRBJ2-7; 10 bases are a match to TRBD2. CDR3 length: 15 amino acids. Looked up from germline, CDR1 is SEHNR and CDR2 is FQNEAQ (reference sequence). V gave up 3 bases and J gave up 3 bases; unmatched junction bases: 5.

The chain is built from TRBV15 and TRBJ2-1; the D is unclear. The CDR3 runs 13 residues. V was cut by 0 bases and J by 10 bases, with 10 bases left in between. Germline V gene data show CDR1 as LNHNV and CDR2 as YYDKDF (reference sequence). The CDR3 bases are TGTGCCACCAGCAGAGAGCTTTCGAGCGAGCAGTTCTTC. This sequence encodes CATSRELSSEQFF. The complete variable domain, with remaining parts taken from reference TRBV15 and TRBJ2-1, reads DAMVIQNPRYQVTQFGKPVTLSCSQTLNHNVMYWYQQKSSQAPKLLFHYYDKDFNNEADTPDNFQSRRPNTSFCFLDIRSPGLGDTAMYLCATSRELSSEQFFGPGTRLTVL.

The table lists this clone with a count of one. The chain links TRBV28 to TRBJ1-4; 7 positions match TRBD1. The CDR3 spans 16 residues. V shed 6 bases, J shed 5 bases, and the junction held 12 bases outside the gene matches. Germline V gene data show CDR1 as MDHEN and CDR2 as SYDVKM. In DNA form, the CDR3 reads TGTGCCAGCAGCGAACCCCTCATCAGGGGGAATGAAAAACTGTTTTTT. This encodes CASSEPLIRGNEKLFF. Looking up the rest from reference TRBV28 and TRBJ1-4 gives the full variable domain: DVKVTQSSRYLVKRTGEKVFLECVQDMDHENMFWYRQDPGLGLRLIYFSYDVKMKEKGDIPEGYSVSREKKERFSLILESASTNQTSMYLCASSEPLIRGNEKLFFGSGTQLSVL.

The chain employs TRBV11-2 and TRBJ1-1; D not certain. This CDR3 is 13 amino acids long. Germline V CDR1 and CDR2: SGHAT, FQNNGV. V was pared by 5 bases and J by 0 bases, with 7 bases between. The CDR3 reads CASSHGVNTEAFF. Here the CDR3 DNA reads TGTGCCAGCAGCCATGGAGTGAACACTGAAGCTTTCTTT.

Here the CDR3 DNA reads TGTGCCAGCAGTCTAGACAGACTCTACGAGCAGTACTTC. This gives the protein CASSLDRLYEQYF. The chain uses TRBV6-5 and TRBJ2-7; the D gene is possibly TRBD1 (5 bases). Per germline, CDR1 MNHEY and CDR2 SVGAGI. This CDR3 has 13 amino acids. V lost 5 bases, J lost 3 bases, and 11 bases lay in between.

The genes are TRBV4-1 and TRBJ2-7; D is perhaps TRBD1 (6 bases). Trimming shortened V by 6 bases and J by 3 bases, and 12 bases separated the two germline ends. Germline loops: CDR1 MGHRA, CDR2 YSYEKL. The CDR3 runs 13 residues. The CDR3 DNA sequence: TGCGCCAGCAGTTCGGCACAGGGCTACGAGCAGTACTTC. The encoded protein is CASSSAQGYEQYF.

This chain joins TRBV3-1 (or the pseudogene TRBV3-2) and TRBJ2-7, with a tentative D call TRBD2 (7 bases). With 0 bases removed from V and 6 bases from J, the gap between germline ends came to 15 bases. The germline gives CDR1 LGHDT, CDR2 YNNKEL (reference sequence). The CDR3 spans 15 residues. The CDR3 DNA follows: TGTGCCAGCAGCCAAGATAGGGGGGAGGGCCGCGAGCAGTACTTC. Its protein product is CASSQDRGEGREQYF.